This entry lists 11 T cell receptor beta chains sequenced from one sample in a study of shared clonotypes between healthy human individuals. Profiled with immunoSEQ multiplex PCR; TCRdb holds only in-frame clones, not every one. Of around 2.3 million clones in the sample, more than 90% are singletons; the top ten hold over 0.1%. The sequencing sample was made of naive CD4+ T cells sorted from blood. Subset specified: CD45RA+ positively selected. These receptors were taken from a man aged 18 to 29 in good health.

The gene calls are TRBV18 and TRBJ2-1; 8 nucleotides agree with TRBD2. V dropped 6 bases and J dropped 6; count of bases not matched to a gene: 7. The germline V gene encodes CDR1 KGHSH and CDR2 LQKENI. The length of the CDR3 is 14 residues. CDR3 sequence reads: CASSSTGGFNEQFF. The CDR3 DNA is TGTGCCAGCTCCTCGACGGGAGGGTTCAATGAGCAGTTCTTC. The full variable domain, its missing parts supplied by reference TRBV18 and TRBJ2-1, is NAGVMQNPRHLVRRRGQEARLRCSPMKGHSHVYWYRQLPEEGLKFMVYLQKENIIDESGMPKERFSAEFPKEGPSILRIQQVVRGDSAAYFCASSSTGGFNEQFFGPGTRLTVL.

The rearrangement joins TRBV2 to TRBJ1-5; 9 bases agree with TRBD1. V was pared by 6 bases and J by 1 base, with 4 bases of the junction left unmatched. CDR1 is SNHLY, CDR2 FYNNEI, per germline. CDR3 size: 15 residues. CDR3 amino acids: CASRPGQGSNQPQHF. The CDR3 DNA is TGTGCCAGCAGGCCGGGACAGGGAAGCAATCAGCCCCAGCATTTT.

The chain is built from TRBV6-5 and TRBJ2-7; a possible D gene is TRBD1 (7 bases). Trimming took off 0 bases at V and 4 bases at J, with 16 bases between the two ends. This CDR3 is built from 16 residues. CDR1 MNHEY and CDR2 SVGAGI come from the germline V gene. This chain's CDR3 is CASSYSQGEAPYEQYF. The CDR3 nucleotides read TGTGCCAGCAGTTACTCTCAGGGGGAGGCCCCGTACGAGCAGTACTTC.

As regards this clone: Other DNA sequences in the same sample also yield this CDR3. The rearrangement links TRBV5-1 to TRBJ2-1, with D perhaps TRBD2 (6 bases). With 1 base removed from V and 0 bases from J, the gap between germline ends came to 8 bases. The germline CDR1 and CDR2 sequences are SGHRS and YFSETQ. This CDR3 contains 15 residues. CDR3: CASSLRGDSYNEQFF. The CDR3 coding sequence is TGCGCCAGCAGCTTGCGCGGGGACTCCTACAATGAGCAGTTCTTC.

A single count supports this clone. V and J are TRBV6-5 and TRBJ1-4; D ambiguous. The CDR3 runs to 15 residues. V dropped 6 bases and J dropped 6 bases, with 17 bases sitting between them. The germline V gene has CDR1 MNHEY and CDR2 SVGAGI. CDR3 region: CASRSPGRVDEKLFF. In DNA form, the CDR3 reads TGTGCCAGCAGAAGCCCTGGAAGAGTGGATGAAAAACTGTTTTTT.

The rearrangement uses TRBV27 and TRBJ2-7; tentative D call: TRBD2 (5 bases). Germline V gene data show CDR1 as MNHEY and CDR2 as SMNVEV (reference sequence). CDR3 length: 14 amino acids. Deletions cut 2 bases from V and 2 bases from J, with 10 bases between. The DNA of the CDR3 is TGTGCCAGCAGTTTAGGACTGGGGACCTACGAGCAGTACTTC. Residues: CASSLGLGTYEQYF.

The chain combines TRBV6-5 with TRBJ1-2, with D perhaps TRBD1 (6 bases). Trimming took off 6 bases at V and 2 bases at J, with 16 bases between the two ends. This CDR3 is built from 15 residues. CDR1 is MNHEY, CDR2 SVGAGI, per germline. The CDR3 region is CASRRRQEPNYGYTF. The DNA of the CDR3 is TGTGCCAGCAGGAGGAGACAGGAACCCAACTATGGCTACACCTTC.

The J gene is TRBJ2-5, the V gene TRBV30; 7 positions agree with TRBD1. Germline trimming cut 5 bases from V and 1 base from J; bases unmatched to any gene: 7. CDR3 length: 14 amino acids. Germline assignment: CDR1 GTSNPN and CDR2 SVGIG (reference sequence). The CDR3 is CAWRGGASQETQYF. The CDR3 DNA sequence: TGTGCCTGGCGAGGGGGCGCCTCCCAAGAGACCCAGTACTTC. The variable domain in full, completed from reference TRBV30 and TRBJ2-5, reads SQTIHQWPATLVQPVGSPLSLECTVEGTSNPNLYWYRQAAGRGLQLLFYSVGIGQISSEVPQNLSASRPQDRQFILSSKKLLLSDSGFYLCAWRGGASQETQYFGPGTRLLVL.

V gene TRBV9 combines with J gene TRBJ2-5; D gene ambiguous. CDR3 length: 14 residues. Germline values: CDR1 SGDLS, CDR2 YYNGEE. V was clipped by 3 bases and J by 0 bases, with 9 bases between them. CDR3 sequence reads: CASSAQLYQETQYF. DNA for the CDR3: TGTGCCAGCAGCGCCCAGTTGTACCAAGAGACCCAGTACTTC. Full variable domain (remainder filled in from reference TRBV9 and TRBJ2-5): DSGVTQTPKHLITATGQRVTLRCSPRSGDLSVYWYQQSLDQGLQFLIQYYNGEERAKGNILERFSAQQFPDLHSELNLSSLELGDSALYFCASSAQLYQETQYFGPGTRLLVL.

This chain links TRBV7-2 with TRBJ2-5; TRBD2 aligns across 14 bases. The germline gives CDR1 SGHTA, CDR2 FQGNSA. The CDR3 has 18 amino acids. The V gene end was trimmed by 4 bases and the J gene end by 5 bases; junction bases not matched to a gene: 12. The CDR3 protein is CASSSQGLAGVSRETQYF. CDR3 sequence (DNA): TGTGCCAGCAGCTCCCAGGGACTAGCGGGAGTAAGCCGGGAGACCCAGTACTTC.

The CDR3 bases are TGTGCCAGCAGTGAAATCAGAGCAGGCTATGGCTACACCTTC. Translation: CASSEIRAGYGYTF. The chain has TRBV6-1 and TRBJ1-2; unclear D gene. CDR1 is MNHNS, CDR2 SASEGT, per germline. V lost 2 bases to trimming and J lost 4 bases, with 11 bases between them. CDR3 length: 14 amino acids.